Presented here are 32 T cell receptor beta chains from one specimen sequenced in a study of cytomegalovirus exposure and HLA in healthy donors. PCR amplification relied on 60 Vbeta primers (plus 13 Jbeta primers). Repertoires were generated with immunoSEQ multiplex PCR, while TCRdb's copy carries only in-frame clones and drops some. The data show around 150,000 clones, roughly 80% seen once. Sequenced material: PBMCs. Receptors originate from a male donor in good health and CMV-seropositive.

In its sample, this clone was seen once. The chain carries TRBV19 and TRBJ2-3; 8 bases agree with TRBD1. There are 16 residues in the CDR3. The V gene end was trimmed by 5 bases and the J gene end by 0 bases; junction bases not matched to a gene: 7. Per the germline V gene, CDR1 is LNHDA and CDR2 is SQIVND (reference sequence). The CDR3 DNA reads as TGTGCCAGTAGTGCCAGGACAGGGCCTAGCACAGATACGCAGTATTTT. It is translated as CASSARTGPSTDTQYF.

The CDR3 protein is CASSFIRANEQFF. The DNA for the CDR3 is TGTGCCAGCAGCTTTATCAGGGCCAATGAGCAGTTCTTC. The V call is TRBV5-5, the J call TRBJ2-1, with D possibly being TRBD1 (5 bases). The germline gives CDR1 SGHKS, CDR2 YYEKEE (reference sequence). With 2 bases removed from V and 6 bases from J, the gap between germline ends came to 9 bases. CDR3 length: 13 amino acids. The complete variable domain, with remaining parts taken from reference TRBV5-5 and TRBJ2-1, reads DAGVTQSPTHLIKTRGQQVTLRCSPISGHKSVSWYQQVLGQGPQFIFQYYEKEERGRGNFPDRFSARQFPNYSSELNVNALLLGDSALYLCASSFIRANEQFFGPGTRLTVL.

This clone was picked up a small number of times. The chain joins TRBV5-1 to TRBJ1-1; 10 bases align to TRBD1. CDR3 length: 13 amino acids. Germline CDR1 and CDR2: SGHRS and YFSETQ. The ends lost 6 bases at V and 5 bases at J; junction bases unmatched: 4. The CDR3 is CASIRTGGTEAFF. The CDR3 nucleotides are TGCGCCAGCATCAGGACAGGGGGAACTGAAGCTTTCTTT. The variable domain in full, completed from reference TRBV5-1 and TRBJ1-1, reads KAGVTQTPRYLIKTRGQQVTLSCSPISGHRSVSWYQQTPGQGLQFLFEYFSETQRNKGNFPGRFSGRQFSNSRSEMNVSTLELGDSALYLCASIRTGGTEAFFGQGTRLTVV.

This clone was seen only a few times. CDR3 coding DNA: TGTGCCAGCAGTTTATGGGGGGTGGAAAAACTGTTTTTT. Translated, it gives CASSLWGVEKLFF. The chain couples TRBV27 to TRBJ1-4; weak D call: TRBD1 (5 bases). V was trimmed by 1 base and J by 8 bases, leaving 8 bases between them. Germline CDR1 reads MNHEY; CDR2 reads SMNVEV (reference sequence). CDR3 length: 13 residues.

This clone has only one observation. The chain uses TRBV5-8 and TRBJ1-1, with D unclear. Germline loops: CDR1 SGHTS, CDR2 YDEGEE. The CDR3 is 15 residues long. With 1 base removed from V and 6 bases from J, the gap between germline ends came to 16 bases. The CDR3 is CASSLWAGSEPEAFF. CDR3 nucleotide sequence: TGTGCCAGCAGCTTGTGGGCAGGCTCTGAACCTGAAGCTTTCTTT. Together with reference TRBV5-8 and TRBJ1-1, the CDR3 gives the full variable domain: EAGVTQSPTHLIKTRGQQATLRCSPISGHTSVYWYQQALGLGLQFLLWYDEGEERNRGNFPPRFSGRQFPNYSSELNVNALELEDSALYLCASSLWAGSEPEAFFGQGTRLTVV.

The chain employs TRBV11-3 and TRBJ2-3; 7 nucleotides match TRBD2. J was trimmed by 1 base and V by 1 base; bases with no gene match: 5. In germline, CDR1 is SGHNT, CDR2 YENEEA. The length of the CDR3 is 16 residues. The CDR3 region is CASSLGGGRRTDTQYF. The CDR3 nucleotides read TGTGCCAGCAGCTTAGGGGGCGGGAGACGCACAGATACGCAGTATTTT.

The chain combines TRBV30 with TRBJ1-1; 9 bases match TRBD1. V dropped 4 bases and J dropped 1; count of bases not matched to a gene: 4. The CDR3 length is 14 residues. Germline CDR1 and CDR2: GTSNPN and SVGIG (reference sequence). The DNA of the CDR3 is TGTGCCTGGAATCGGGACAGGGCGAACACTGAAGCTTTCTTT. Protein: CAWNRDRANTEAFF. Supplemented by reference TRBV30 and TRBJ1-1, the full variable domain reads SQTIHQWPATLVQPVGSPLSLECTVEGTSNPNLYWYRQAAGRGLQLLFYSVGIGQISSEVPQNLSASRPQDRQFILSSKKLLLSDSGFYLCAWNRDRANTEAFFGQGTRLTVV.

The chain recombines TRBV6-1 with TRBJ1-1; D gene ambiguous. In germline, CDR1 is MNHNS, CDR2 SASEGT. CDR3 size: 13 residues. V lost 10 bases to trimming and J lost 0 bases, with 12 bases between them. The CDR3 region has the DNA TGTGCCACCACGGGTTTCATGAACACTGAAGCTTTCTTT. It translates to CATTGFMNTEAFF.

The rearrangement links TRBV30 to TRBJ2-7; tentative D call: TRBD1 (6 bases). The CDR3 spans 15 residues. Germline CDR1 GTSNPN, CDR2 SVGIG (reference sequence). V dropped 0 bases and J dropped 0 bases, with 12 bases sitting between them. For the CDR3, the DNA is TGTGCCTGGAGTGTCAAGGACAGCTCCTCCTACGAGCAGTACTTC. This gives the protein CAWSVKDSSSYEQYF.

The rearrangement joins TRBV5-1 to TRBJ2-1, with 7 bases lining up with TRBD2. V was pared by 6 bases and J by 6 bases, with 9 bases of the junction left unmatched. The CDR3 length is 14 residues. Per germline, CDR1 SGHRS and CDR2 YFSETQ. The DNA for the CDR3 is TGCGCCAGCAACCGCCAGAGCGGGGTCAATGAGCAGTTCTTC. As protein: CASNRQSGVNEQFF.

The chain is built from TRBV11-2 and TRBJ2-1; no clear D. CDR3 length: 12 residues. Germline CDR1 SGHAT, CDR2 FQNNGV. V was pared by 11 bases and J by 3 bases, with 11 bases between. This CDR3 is CASSPNYNEQFF. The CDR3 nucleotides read TGTGCCTCCTCCCCTAACTACAATGAGCAGTTCTTC.

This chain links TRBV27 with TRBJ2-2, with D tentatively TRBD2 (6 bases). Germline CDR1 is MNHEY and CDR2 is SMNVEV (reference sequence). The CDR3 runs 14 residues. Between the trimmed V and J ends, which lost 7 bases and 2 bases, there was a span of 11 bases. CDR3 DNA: TGTGCCAGCACCGGGACTGGAAACACCGGGGAGCTGTTTTTT. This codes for CASTGTGNTGELFF.

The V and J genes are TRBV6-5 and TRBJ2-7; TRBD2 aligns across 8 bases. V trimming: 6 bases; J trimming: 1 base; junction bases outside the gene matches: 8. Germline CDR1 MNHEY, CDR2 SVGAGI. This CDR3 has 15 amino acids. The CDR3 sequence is CASRPLTSGSYEQYF. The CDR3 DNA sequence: TGTGCCAGCAGGCCCCTTACTAGCGGATCCTACGAGCAGTACTTC.

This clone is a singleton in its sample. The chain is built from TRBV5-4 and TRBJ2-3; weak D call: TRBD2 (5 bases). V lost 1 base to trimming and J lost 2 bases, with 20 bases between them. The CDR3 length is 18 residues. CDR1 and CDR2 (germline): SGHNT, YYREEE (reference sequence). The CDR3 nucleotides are TGTGCCAGCAGCTTGCGTCAAGGGAGTTATCGGGACACAGATACGCAGTATTTT. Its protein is CASSLRQGSYRDTDTQYF.

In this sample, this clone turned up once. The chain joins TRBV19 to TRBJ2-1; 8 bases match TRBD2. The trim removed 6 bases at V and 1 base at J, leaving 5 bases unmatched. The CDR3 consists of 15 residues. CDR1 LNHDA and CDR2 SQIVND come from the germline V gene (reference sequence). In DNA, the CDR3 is TGTGCCAGTAGCCGCCCGGGGGGGTCCTACAATGAGCAGTTCTTC. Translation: CASSRPGGSYNEQFF. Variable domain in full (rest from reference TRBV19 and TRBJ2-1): DGGITQSPKYLFRKEGQNVTLSCEQNLNHDAMYWYRQDPGQGLRLIYYSQIVNDFQKGDIAEGYSVSREKKESFPLTVTSAQKNPTAFYLCASSRPGGSYNEQFFGPGTRLTVL.

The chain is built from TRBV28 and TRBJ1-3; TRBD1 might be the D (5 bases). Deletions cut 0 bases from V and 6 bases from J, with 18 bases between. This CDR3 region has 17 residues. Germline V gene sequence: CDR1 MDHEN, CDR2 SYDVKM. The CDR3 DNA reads TGTGCCAGCAGTTTATGGGGCCTTGGCAGGGAAATAAACACCATATATTTT. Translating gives CASSLWGLGREINTIYF. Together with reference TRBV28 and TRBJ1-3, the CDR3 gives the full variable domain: DVKVTQSSRYLVKRTGEKVFLECVQDMDHENMFWYRQDPGLGLRLIYFSYDVKMKEKGDIPEGYSVSREKKERFSLILESASTNQTSMYLCASSLWGLGREINTIYFGEGSWLTVV.

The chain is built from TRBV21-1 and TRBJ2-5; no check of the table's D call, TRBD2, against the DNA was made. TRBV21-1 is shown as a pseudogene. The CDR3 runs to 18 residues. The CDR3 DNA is TGTGCCAGCAGCATCATGACTAGCGGGAGGGCTTGCCAAGAGACCCAGTACTTC. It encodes CASSIMTSGRACQETQYF.

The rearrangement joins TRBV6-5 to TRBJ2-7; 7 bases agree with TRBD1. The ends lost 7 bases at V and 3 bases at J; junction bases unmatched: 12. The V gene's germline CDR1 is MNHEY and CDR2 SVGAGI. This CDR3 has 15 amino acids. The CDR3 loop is CASTKKVQGLYEQYF. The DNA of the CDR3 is TGTGCCAGCACCAAAAAGGTACAGGGGCTCTACGAGCAGTACTTC.

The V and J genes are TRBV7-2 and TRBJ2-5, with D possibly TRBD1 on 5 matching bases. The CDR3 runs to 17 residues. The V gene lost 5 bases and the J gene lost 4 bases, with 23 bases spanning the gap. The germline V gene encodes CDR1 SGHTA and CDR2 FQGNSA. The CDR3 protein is CASSGKMDNRMRETQYF. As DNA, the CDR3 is TGTGCCAGCAGCGGAAAGATGGACAACCGAATGAGAGAGACCCAGTACTTC.

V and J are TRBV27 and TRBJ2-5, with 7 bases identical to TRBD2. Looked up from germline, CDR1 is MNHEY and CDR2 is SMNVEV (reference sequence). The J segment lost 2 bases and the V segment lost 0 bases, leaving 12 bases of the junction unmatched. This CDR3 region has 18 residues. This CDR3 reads CASSLSWGGRASQETQYF. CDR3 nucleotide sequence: TGTGCCAGCAGTTTATCGTGGGGAGGGAGGGCATCTCAAGAGACCCAGTACTTC.

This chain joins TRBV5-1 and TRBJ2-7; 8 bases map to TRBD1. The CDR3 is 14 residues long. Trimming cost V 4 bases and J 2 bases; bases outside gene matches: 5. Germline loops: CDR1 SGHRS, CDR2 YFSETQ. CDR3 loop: CASSLGTGPYEQYF. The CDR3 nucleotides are TGCGCCAGCAGCCTGGGGACAGGACCCTACGAGCAGTACTTC.

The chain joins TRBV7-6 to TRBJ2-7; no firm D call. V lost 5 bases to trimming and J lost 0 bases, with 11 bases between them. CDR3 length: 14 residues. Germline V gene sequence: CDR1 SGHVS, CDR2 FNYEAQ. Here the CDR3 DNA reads TGTGCCAGCAGCCATGGGCACAGCTCCTACGAGCAGTACTTC. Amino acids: CASSHGHSSYEQYF.

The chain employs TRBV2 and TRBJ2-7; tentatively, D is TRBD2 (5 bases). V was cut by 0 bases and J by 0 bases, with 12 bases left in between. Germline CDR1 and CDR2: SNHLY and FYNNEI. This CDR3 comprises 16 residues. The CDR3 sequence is CASSEALRGGSYEQYF. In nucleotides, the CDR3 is TGTGCCAGCAGTGAAGCGCTTCGGGGTGGCTCCTACGAGCAGTACTTC.

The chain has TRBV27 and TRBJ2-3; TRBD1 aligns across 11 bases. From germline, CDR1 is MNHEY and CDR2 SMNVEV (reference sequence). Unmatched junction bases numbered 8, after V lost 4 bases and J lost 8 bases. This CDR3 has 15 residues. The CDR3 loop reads CASSSGGQGEATQYF. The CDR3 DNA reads TGTGCCAGCAGTTCGGGGGGACAGGGGGAAGCTACGCAGTATTTT.

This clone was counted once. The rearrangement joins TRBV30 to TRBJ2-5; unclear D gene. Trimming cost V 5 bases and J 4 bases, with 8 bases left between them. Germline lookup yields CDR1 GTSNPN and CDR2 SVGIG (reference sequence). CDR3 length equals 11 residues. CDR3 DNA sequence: TGTGCCTGGGTTCGAGGAGAGACCCAGTACTTC. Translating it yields CAWVRGETQYF. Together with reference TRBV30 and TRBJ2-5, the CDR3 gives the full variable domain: SQTIHQWPATLVQPVGSPLSLECTVEGTSNPNLYWYRQAAGRGLQLLFYSVGIGQISSEVPQNLSASRPQDRQFILSSKKLLLSDSGFYLCAWVRGETQYFGPGTRLLVL.

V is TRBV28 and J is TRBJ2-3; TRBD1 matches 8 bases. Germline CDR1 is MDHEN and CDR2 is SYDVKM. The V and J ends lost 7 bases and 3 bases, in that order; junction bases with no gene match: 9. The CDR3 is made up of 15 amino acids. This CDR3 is CASIKDRGWTDTQYF. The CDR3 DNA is TGTGCCAGCATCAAAGACAGGGGCTGGACAGATACGCAGTATTTT.

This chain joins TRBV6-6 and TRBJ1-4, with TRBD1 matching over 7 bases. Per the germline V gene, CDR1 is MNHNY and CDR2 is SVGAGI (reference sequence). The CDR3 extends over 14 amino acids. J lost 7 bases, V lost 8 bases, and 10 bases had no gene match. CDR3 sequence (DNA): TGTGCCAGCGGAAGACAGGGCTTTTCTGAAAAACTGTTTTTT. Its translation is CASGRQGFSEKLFF.

The CDR3 reads CASSLELNTDTQYF. The CDR3 DNA sequence: TGTGCCAGCAGCTTGGAGCTTAACACAGATACGCAGTATTTT. The chain combines TRBV5-4 with TRBJ2-3; no reliable D call. The CDR3 consists of 14 residues. V lost 0 bases, J lost 2 bases, and 7 bases lay in between. From germline, CDR1 is SGHNT and CDR2 YYREEE (reference sequence).

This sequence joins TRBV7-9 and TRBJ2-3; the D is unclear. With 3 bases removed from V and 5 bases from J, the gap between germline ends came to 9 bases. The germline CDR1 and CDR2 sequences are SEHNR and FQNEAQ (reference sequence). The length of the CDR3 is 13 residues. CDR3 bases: TGTGCCAGCAGCTTCGGTGGTGGAGATACGCAGTATTTT. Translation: CASSFGGGDTQYF.

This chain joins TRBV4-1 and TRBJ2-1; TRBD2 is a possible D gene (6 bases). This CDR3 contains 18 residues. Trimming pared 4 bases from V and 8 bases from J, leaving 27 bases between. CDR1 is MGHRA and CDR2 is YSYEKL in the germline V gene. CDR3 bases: TGCGCCAGCAGCCCGTACGGGGGACCCGGATTCAGGGATGATGAGCAGTTCTTC. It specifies CASSPYGGPGFRDDEQFF.

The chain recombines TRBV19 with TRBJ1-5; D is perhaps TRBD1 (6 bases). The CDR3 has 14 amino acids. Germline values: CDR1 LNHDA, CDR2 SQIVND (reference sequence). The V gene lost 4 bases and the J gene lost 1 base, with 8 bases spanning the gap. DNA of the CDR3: TGTGCCAGTAGTAAACAGGGAAGCAATCAGCCCCAGCATTTT. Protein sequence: CASSKQGSNQPQHF.

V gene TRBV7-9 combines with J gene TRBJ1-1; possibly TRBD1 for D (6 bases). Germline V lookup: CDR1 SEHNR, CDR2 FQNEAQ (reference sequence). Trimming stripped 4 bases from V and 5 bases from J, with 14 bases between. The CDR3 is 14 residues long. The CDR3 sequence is CASSSPGAGTEAFF. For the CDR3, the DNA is TGTGCCAGCAGCTCGCCAGGGGCTGGAACTGAAGCTTTCTTT. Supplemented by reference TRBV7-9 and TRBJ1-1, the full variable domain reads DTGVSQNPRHKITKRGQNVTFRCDPISEHNRLYWYRQTLGQGPEFLTYFQNEAQLEKSRLLSDRFSAERPKGSFSTLEIQRTEQGDSAMYLCASSSPGAGTEAFFGQGTRLTVV.